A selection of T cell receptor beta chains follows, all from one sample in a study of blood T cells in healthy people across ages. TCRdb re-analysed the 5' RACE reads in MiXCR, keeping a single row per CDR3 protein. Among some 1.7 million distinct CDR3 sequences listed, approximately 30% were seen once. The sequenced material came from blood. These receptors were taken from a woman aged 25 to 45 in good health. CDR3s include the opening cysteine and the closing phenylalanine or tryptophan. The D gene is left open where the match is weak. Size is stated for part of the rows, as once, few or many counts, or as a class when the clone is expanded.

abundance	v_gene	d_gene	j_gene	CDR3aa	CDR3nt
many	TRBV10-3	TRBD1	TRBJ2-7	CAISESETGELEQYF	TGTGCCATCAGTGAGTCGGAGACAGGGGAATTAGAGCAGTACTTC
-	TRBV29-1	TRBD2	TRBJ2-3	CSARAGDSTDTQYF	TGCAGCGCTAGGGCGGGGGATAGCACAGATACGCAGTATTTT
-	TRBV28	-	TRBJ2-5	CANKPGAQKETQYF	TGTGCCAACAAACCGGGGGCGCAAAAGGAGACCCAGTACTTC
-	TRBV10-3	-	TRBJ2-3	CAITSESTDTQYF	TGTGCCATCACTAGCGAGAGCACAGATACGCAGTATTTT
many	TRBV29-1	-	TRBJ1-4	CSVEGGPQGEKLFF	TGCAGCGTTGAAGGTGGCCCCCAGGGTGAAAAACTGTTTTTT
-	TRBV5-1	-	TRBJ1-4	CASSLDGNEKLFF	TGCGCCAGCAGCTTGGACGGGAATGAAAAACTGTTTTTT
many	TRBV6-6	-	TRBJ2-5	CASSSTPGETQYF	TGTGCCAGCAGTAGTACTCCCGGCGAGACCCAGTACTTC
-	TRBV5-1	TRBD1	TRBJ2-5	CASSLITGAETQYF	TGCGCCAGCAGCTTGATAACAGGGGCAGAGACCCAGTACTTC
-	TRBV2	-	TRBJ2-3	CASSEAEGTDTQYF	TGTGCCAGCAGTGAAGCGGAAGGCACAGATACGCAGTATTTT
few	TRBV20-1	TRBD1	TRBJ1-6	CSAAEGQGADSPLHF	TGCAGTGCCGCAGAAGGACAGGGGGCTGATTCACCCCTCCACTTT
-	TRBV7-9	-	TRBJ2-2	CASSRRRVTGELFF	TGTGCCAGCAGCCGTCGACGGGTTACTGGGGAGCTGTTTTTT
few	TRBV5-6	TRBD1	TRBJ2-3	CASSLPGTGTPDTQYF	TGTGCCAGCAGCTTGCCCGGGACAGGGACCCCAGATACGCAGTATTTT
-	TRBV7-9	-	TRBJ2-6	CASSSVSSGVLTF	TGTGCCAGCAGCTCCGTATCTTCTGGGGTCCTGACTTTC
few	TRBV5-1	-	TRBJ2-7	CASSSPGPVEEQYF	TGCGCCAGCAGCTCTCCCGGTCCGGTGGAGGAGCAGTACTTC
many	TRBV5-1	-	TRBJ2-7	CASSTPGGQGISEQYF	TGCGCCAGCTCAACCCCGGGAGGACAGGGCATCTCCGAGCAGTACTTC
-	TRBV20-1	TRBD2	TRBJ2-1	CSARLAGAALFSYNEQFF	TGCAGTGCGAGACTAGCGGGGGCCGCTCTCTTCTCCTACAATGAGCAGTTCTTC
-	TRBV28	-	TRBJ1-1	CASRPGGTEAFF	TGTGCCAGCAGACCGGGAGGCACTGAAGCTTTCTTT
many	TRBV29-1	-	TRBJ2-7	CSVEDPGEQYF	TGCAGCGTTGAAGATCCCGGGGAGCAGTACTTC
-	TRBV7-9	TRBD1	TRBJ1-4	CASSLQQTGANEKLFF	TGTGCCAGCAGCCTACAACAGACAGGGGCTAATGAAAAACTGTTTTTT
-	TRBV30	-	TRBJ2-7	CAWITASPYEQYF	TGTGCCTGGATAACAGCCTCTCCGTACGAGCAGTACTTC
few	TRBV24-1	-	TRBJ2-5	CATSDRDGTQETQYF	TGTGCCACCAGTGACCGGGACGGAACCCAAGAGACCCAGTACTTC
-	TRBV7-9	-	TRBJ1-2	CASSPLWTERLDGYTF	TGTGCCAGCAGCCCCCTTTGGACAGAAAGGCTGGATGGCTACACCTTC
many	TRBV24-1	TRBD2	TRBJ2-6	CAPQTLAGGTPRANVLTF	TGTGCCCCACAGACCCTAGCGGGAGGTACCCCACGGGCCAACGTCCTGACTTTC
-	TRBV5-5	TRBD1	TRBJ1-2	CAGSTGDRRGYTF	TGTGCCGGCAGCACAGGGGACAGGCGCGGCTACACCTTC
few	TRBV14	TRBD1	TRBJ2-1	CASSQDRGFNYNEQFF	TGTGCCAGCAGCCAGGACAGGGGTTTCAACTACAATGAGCAGTTCTTC
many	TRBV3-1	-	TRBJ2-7	CASSQEAGPLLGEQYF	TGTGCCAGCAGCCAAGAAGCGGGTCCATTACTGGGCGAGCAGTACTTC
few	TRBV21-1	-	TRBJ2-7	CASSKAPRGGGTSYEQYF	TGTGCCAGCAGCAAAGCGCCCCGAGGCGGCGGCACCTCCTACGAGCAGTACTTC
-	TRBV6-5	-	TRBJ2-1	CAGSYGGVNREQFF	TGTGCCGGCAGTTACGGCGGGGTCAATCGAGAGCAGTTCTTC
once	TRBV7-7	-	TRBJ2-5	CANSLEMDKTQYF	TGTGCCAACAGCTTAGAGATGGACAAGACCCAGTACTTC
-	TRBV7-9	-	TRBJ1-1	CASSSSGTLNTEAFF	TGTGCCAGCAGCTCCTCCGGGACTTTGAACACTGAAGCTTTCTTT
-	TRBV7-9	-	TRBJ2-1	CASIQMGRENSNEQFF	TGTGCCAGCATTCAGATGGGGCGGGAAAATAGCAATGAGCAGTTCTTC
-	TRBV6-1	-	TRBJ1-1	CASSAPWDVQQNTEAFF	TGTGCCAGCAGTGCTCCTTGGGACGTACAACAGAACACTGAAGCTTTCTTT
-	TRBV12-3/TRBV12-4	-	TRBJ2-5	CASSTGAADETQYF	TGTGCCAGTAGCACCGGGGCCGCTGACGAGACCCAGTACTTC
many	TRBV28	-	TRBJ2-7	CASSSGTESYEQYF	TGTGCCAGCAGTAGCGGGACAGAGTCCTACGAGCAGTACTTC
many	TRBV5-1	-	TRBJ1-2	CASSLAGDLGGYTF	TGCGCCAGCAGCTTGGCGGGGGACCTAGGAGGCTACACCTTC
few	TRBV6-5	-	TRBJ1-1	CASSRDSPMNTEAFF	TGTGCCAGCAGCCGTGACAGCCCCATGAACACTGAAGCTTTCTTT
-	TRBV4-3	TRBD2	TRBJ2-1	CASSQDGGGIYNEQFF	TGCGCCAGCAGCCAAGATGGGGGGGGTATCTACAATGAGCAGTTCTTC
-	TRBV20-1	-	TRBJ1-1	CSARDSARVNTEAFF	TGCAGTGCTAGAGACAGCGCGCGAGTGAACACTGAAGCTTTCTTT
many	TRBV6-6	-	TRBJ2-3	CASRRGPGVVDTQYF	TGTGCCAGCAGGAGGGGACCGGGGGTGGTAGATACGCAGTATTTT
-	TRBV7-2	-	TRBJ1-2	CASMAGTRYAF	TGTGCCAGCATGGCCGGGACAAGATACGCCTTC
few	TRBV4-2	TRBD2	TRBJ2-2	CASSQGTSDTGELFF	TGTGCCAGCAGCCAAGGGACTAGCGACACCGGGGAGCTGTTTTTT
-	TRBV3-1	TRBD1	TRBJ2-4	CASSYRDRPLEQYF	TGTGCCAGCAGCTACCGGGACAGACCTCTAGAGCAGTACTTC
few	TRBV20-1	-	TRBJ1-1	CSASPGPGTEAFF	TGCAGTGCCTCACCGGGACCGGGCACTGAAGCTTTCTTT
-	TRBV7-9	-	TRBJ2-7	CASSSRYPGSEQYF	TGTGCCAGCAGCTCACGGTATCCGGGTTCCGAGCAGTACTTC
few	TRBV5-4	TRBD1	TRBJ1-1	CASRRGQELNTEAFF	TGTGCCAGCAGGCGAGGACAGGAGCTGAACACTGAAGCTTTCTTT
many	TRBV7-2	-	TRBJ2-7	CASRSQPTGYEQYF	TGTGCCAGCAGGTCACAACCAACCGGTTACGAGCAGTACTTC
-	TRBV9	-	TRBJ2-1	CASSVVPASDSSYNEQFF	TGTGCCAGCAGCGTAGTCCCGGCTAGCGACAGCTCCTACAATGAGCAGTTCTTC
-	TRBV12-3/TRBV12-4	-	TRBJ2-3	CASRNGRRAGTQYF	TGTGCCAGCAGGAACGGACGTAGGGCCGGTACGCAGTATTTT
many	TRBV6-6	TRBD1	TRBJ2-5	CASIQSGGQETQYF	TGTGCCAGCATTCAATCAGGGGGCCAAGAGACCCAGTACTTC
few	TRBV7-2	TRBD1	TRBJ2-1	CASTTGGKTYNEQFF	TGTGCCAGCACCACAGGGGGGAAGACCTACAATGAGCAGTTCTTC
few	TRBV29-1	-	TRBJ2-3	CSVDLRGQDTQYF	TGCAGCGTTGATTTACGGGGGCAAGATACGCAGTATTTT
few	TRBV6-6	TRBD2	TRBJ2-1	CASRRTSGSRRYNEQFF	TGTGCCAGCCGCCGGACTAGCGGGAGTCGTCGGTACAATGAGCAGTTCTTC
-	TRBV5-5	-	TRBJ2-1	CASSLGTVPYNEQFF	TGTGCCAGCAGCTTGGGGACGGTACCGTACAATGAGCAGTTCTTC
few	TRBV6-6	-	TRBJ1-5	CASSYSGAQEPQHF	TGTGCCAGCAGCTACTCGGGGGCCCAGGAGCCCCAGCATTTT
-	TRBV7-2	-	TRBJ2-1	CASSPGGAGFSEQFF	TGTGCCAGCAGCCCTGGTGGGGCAGGATTTTCGGAGCAGTTCTTC